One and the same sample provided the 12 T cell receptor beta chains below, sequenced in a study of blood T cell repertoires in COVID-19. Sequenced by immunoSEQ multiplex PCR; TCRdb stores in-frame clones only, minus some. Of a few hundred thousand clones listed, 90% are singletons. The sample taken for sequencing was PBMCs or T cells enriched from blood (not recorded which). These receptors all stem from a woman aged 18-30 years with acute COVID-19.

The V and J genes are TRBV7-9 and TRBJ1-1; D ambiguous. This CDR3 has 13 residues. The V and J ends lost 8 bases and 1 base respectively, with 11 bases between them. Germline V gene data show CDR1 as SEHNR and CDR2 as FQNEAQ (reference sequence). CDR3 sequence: CASHFRGNTEAFF. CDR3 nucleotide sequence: TGTGCCAGCCATTTCCGGGGGAACACTGAAGCTTTCTTT.

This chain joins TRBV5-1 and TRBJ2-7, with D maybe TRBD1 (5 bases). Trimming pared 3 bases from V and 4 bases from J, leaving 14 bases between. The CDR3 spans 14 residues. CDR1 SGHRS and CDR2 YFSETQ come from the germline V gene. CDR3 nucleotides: TGCGCCAGCAGCTACCCCAGGGAAGGATACGAGCAGTACTTC. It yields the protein CASSYPREGYEQYF.

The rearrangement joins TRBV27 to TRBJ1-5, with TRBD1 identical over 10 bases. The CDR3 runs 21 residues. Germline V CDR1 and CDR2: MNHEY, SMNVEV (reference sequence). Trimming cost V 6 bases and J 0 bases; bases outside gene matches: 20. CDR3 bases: TGTGCCAGCAGACGAGGACTCGTGACAGGGGGCAAGTCGGATAGCAATCAGCCCCAGCATTTT. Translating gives CASRRGLVTGGKSDSNQPQHF.

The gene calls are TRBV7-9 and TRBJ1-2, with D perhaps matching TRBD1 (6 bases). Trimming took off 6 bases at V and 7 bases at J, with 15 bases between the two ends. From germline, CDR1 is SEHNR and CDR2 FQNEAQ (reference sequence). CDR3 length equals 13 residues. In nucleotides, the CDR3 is TGTGCCAGCAGTACATTACAGGGCGGTGGCTACACCTTC. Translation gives CASSTLQGGGYTF.

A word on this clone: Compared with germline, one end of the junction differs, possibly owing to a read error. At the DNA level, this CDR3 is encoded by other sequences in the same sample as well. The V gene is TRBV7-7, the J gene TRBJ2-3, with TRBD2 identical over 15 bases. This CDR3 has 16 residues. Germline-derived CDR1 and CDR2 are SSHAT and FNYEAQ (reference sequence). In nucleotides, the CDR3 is TGTGCTAGCAGCTCGGGACTAGCGGGAGGTTTAGATACGCAGTATTTT. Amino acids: CASSSGLAGGLDTQYF.

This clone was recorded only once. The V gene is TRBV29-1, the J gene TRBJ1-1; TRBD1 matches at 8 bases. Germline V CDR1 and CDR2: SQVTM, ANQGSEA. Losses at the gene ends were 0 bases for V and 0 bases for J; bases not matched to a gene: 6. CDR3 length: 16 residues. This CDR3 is CSVEDLQGAMNTEAFF. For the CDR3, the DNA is TGCAGCGTTGAAGATCTGCAGGGGGCAATGAACACTGAAGCTTTCTTT.

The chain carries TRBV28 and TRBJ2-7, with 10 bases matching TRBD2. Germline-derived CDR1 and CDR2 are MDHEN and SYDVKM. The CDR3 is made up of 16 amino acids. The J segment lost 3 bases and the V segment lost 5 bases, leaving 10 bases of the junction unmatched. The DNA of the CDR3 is TGTGCCAGCAGTCTCGACAGCGGGAGGGATATCTACGAGCAGTACTTC. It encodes CASSLDSGRDIYEQYF.

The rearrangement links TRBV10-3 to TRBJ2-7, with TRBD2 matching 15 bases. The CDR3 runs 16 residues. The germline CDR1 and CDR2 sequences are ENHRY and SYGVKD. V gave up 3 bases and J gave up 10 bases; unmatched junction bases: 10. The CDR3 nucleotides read TGTGCCATCAGTGACCGAGCCGGACTAGCGGGAGGGCAACAGTACTTC. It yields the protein CAISDRAGLAGGQQYF.

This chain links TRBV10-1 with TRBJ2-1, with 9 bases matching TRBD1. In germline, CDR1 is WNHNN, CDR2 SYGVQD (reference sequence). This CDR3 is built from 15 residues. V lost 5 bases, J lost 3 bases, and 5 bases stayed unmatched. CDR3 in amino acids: CASSSGQGGYNEQFF. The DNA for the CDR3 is TGCGCCAGCAGTTCGGGACAGGGAGGCTACAATGAGCAGTTCTTC.

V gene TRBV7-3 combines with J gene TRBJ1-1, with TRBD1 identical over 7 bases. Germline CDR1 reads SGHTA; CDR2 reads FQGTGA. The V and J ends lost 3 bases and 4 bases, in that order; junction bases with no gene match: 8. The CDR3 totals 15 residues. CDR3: CASSFDRETSTEAFF. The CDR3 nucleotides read TGTGCCAGCAGCTTCGACAGGGAAACCAGCACTGAAGCTTTCTTT.

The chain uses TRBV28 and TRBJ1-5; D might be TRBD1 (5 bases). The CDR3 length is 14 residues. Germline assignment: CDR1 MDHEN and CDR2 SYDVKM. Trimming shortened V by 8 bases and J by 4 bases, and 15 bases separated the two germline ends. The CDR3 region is CASWGLALNQPQHF. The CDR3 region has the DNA TGTGCCAGCTGGGGACTGGCCCTTAATCAGCCCCAGCATTTT.

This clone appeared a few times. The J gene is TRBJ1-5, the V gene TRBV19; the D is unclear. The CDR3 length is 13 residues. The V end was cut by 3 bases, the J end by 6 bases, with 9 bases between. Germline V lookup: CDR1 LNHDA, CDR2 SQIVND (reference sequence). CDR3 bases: TGTGCCAGTAGTATCCAGTCCCCTCAGCCCCAGCATTTT. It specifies CASSIQSPQPQHF.